The text below deals with one T cell receptor beta chain. The antigen is not known. This entry comes from a study of OX40 agonist ivuxolimab in advanced cancers. Across the whole study: A partial response was reached by three patients: one with hepatocellular carcinoma and two with cutaneous melanoma. Study-level findings and limits: CD4+ and CD8+ T cells in blood underwent clonal expansion by week 6 at 0.1 to 3.0 mg/kg.

This CDR3 has 15 amino acids. The V gene lost 1 base and the J gene lost 4 bases, with 14 bases spanning the gap. Germline assignment: CDR1 MNHEY and CDR2 SVGAGI. TCRdb's table, derived via immunoSEQ multiplex PCR, lists solely in-frame clones and lacks some. The sample comprises roughly 82,000 clones, approximately 87% of which are singletons, and 0.75% to 0.85% rests with the top ten. This sequence originates from an adult with an advanced solid tumor such as melanoma, head and neck, liver or kidney cancer. The chain carries TRBV6-5 and TRBJ2-7, with a weak D call TRBD2 (7 bases). The sequencing used CD4+ or CD8+ T cells sorted from blood, collected in a trial of the OX40 agonist ivuxolimab. CDR3 sequence (DNA): TGTGCCAGCAGTTACTATCTTAAGGGGGGGTACGAGCAGTACTTC. It specifies CASSYYLKGGYEQYF.